This TCR beta chain is drawn from a study of lymphopenia after photon versus proton radiotherapy. Germline CDR1 is SGDLS and CDR2 is YYNGEE. CDR3 length: 12 amino acids. V dropped 3 bases and J dropped 11 bases, with 14 bases sitting between them. Measured with immunoSEQ multiplex PCR; TCRdb has only the in-frame clones, and not every one. The table lists about 55,000 clones, less than 85% of them singletons, with around 2% in the top ten. This specimen was peripheral blood, taken from a patient treated with proton-based radiotherapy. The J gene is TRBJ1-1, the V gene TRBV9; D remains unclear. This TCR derives from a man aged 55 to 70 with pancreatic cancer. DNA for the CDR3: TGTGCCAGCAGCGCCGGGGTGGGCGACGCTTTCTTT. Encoded protein: CASSAGVGDAFF.